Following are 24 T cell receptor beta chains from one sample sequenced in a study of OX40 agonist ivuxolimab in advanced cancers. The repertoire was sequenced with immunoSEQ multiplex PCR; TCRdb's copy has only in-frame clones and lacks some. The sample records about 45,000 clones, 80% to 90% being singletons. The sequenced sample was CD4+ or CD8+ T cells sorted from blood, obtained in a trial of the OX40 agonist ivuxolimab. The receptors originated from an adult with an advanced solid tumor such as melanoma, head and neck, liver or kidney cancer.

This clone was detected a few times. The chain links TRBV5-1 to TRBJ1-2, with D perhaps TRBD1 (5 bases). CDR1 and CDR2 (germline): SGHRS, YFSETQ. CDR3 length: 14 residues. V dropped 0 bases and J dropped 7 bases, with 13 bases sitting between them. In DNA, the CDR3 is TGCGCCAGCAGCTTGGCCCAAGGGGCCGGTGGCTACACCTTC. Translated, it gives CASSLAQGAGGYTF.

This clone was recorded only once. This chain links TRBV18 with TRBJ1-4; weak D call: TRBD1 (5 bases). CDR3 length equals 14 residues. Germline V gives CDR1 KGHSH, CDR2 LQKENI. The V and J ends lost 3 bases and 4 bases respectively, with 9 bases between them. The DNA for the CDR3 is TGTGCCAGCTCACCGGGACGGGGTAATGAAAAACTGTTTTTT. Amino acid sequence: CASSPGRGNEKLFF.

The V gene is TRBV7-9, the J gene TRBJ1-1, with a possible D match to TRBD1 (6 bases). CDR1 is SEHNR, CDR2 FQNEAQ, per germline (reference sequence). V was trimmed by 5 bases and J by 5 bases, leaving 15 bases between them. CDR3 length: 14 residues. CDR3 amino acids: CASSPGRGGTEAFF. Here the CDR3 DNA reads TGTGCCAGCAGCCCCGGCAGGGGCGGGACTGAAGCTTTCTTT. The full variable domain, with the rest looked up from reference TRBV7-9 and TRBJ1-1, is DTGVSQNPRHKITKRGQNVTFRCDPISEHNRLYWYRQTLGQGPEFLTYFQNEAQLEKSRLLSDRFSAERPKGSFSTLEIQRTEQGDSAMYLCASSPGRGGTEAFFGQGTRLTVV.

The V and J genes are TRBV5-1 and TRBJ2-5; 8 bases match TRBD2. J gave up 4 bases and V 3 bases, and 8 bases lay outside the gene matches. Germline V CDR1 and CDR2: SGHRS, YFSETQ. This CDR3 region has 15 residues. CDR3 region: CASSWAGRGGETQYF. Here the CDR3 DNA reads TGCGCCAGCAGCTGGGCCGGCCGGGGGGGAGAGACCCAGTACTTC.

The CDR3 loop reads CSVRQITLGEAFF. CDR3 coding DNA: TGCAGCGTCCGACAGATCACCCTCGGTGAAGCTTTCTTT. The rearrangement links TRBV29-1 to TRBJ1-1, with D maybe TRBD1 (5 bases). V was cut by 6 bases and J by 7 bases, with 18 bases left in between. Germline-derived CDR1 and CDR2 are SQVTM and ANQGSEA. The CDR3 loop spans 13 amino acids.

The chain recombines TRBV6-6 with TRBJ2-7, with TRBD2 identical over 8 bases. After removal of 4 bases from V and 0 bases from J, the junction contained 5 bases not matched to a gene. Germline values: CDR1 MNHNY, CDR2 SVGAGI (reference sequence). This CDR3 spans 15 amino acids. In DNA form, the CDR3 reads TGTGCCAGCAGTTCAGCGGGGGCTCCCTCCTACGAGCAGTACTTC. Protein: CASSSAGAPSYEQYF.

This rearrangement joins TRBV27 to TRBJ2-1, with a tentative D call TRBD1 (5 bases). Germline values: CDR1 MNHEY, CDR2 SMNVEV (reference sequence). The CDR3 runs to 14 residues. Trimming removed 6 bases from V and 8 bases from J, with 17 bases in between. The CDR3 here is CASRKRGRVDEQFF. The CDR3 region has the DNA TGTGCCAGCAGAAAAAGGGGAAGGGTCGATGAGCAGTTCTTC.

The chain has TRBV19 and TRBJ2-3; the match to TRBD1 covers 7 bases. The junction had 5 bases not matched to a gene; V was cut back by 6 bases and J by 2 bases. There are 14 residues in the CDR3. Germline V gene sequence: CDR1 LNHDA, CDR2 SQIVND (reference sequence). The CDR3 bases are TGTGCCAGTAGCGCGACAGGGTTCACAGATACGCAGTATTTT. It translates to CASSATGFTDTQYF. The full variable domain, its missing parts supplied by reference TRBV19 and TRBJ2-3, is DGGITQSPKYLFRKEGQNVTLSCEQNLNHDAMYWYRQDPGQGLRLIYYSQIVNDFQKGDIAEGYSVSREKKESFPLTVTSAQKNPTAFYLCASSATGFTDTQYFGPGTRLTVL.

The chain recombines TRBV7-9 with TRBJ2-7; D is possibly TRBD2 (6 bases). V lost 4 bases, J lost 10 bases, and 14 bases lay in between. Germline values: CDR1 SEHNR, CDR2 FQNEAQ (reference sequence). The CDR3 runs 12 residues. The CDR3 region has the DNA TGTGCCAGCAGCTCCTCCGGGACTCCTCAGTACTTC. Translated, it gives CASSSSGTPQYF.

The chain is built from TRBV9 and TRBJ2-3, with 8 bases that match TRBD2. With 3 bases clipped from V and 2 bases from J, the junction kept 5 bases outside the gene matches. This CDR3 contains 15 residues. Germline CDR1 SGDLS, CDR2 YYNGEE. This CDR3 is CASSGAGAPTDTQYF. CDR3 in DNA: TGTGCCAGCAGCGGAGCGGGAGCCCCCACAGATACGCAGTATTTT. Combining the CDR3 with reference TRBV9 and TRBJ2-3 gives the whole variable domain DSGVTQTPKHLITATGQRVTLRCSPRSGDLSVYWYQQSLDQGLQFLIQYYNGEERAKGNILERFSAQQFPDLHSELNLSSLELGDSALYFCASSGAGAPTDTQYFGPGTRLTVL.

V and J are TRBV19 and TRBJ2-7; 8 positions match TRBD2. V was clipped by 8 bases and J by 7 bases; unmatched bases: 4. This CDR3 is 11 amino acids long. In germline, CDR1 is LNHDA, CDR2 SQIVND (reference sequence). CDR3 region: CASLRGAEQYF. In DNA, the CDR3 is TGTGCCAGTCTGCGGGGGGCTGAGCAGTACTTC.

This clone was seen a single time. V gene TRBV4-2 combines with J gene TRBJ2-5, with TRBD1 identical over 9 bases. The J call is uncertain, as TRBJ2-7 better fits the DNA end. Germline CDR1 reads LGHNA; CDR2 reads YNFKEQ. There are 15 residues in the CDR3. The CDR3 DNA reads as TGTGCCAGCAGACTTACCGGGACAGGGAGCTACGAGCAGTACTTC. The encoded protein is CASRLTGTGSYEQYF.

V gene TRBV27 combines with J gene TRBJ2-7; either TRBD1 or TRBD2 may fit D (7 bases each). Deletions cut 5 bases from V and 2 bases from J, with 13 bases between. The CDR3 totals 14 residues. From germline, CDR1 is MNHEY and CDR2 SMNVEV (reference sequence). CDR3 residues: CASSGRDRAYEQYF. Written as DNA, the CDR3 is TGTGCCAGCAGTGGGAGGGACAGAGCCTACGAGCAGTACTTC.

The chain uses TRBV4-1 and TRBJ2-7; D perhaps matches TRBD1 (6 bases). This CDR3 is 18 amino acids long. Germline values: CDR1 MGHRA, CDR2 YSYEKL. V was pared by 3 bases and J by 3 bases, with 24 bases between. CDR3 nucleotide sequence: TGCGCCAGCAGCCACCCAGGAAAAAAGACAGGAGTAGGCTACGAGCAGTACTTC. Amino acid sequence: CASSHPGKKTGVGYEQYF.

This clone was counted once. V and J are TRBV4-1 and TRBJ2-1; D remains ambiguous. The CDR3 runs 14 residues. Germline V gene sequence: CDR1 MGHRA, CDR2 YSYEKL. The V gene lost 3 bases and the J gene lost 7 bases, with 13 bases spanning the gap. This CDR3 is CASSQVGSVNEQFF. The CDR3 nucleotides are TGCGCCAGCAGCCAGGTCGGCAGTGTAAATGAGCAGTTCTTC.

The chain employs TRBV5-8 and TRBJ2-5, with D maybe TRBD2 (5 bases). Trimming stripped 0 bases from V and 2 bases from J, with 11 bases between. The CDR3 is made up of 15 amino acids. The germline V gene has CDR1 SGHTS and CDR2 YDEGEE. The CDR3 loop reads CASSLGPGNQETQYF. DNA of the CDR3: TGTGCCAGCAGCTTGGGGCCCGGGAATCAAGAGACCCAGTACTTC.

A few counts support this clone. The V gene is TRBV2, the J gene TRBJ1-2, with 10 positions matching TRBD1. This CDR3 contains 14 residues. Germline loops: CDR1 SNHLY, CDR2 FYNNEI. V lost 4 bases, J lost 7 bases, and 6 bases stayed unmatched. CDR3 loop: CASSAETGGSGYTF. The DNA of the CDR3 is TGTGCCAGCAGTGCGGAGACAGGGGGCTCTGGCTACACCTTC.

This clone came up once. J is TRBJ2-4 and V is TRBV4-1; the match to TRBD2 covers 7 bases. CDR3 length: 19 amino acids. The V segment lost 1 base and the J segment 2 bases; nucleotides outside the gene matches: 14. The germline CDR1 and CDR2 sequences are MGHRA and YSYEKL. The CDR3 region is CASSQAGASGVITKNIQYF. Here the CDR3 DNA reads TGCGCCAGCAGCCAAGCGGGAGCTAGCGGAGTTATAACCAAAAACATTCAGTACTTC.

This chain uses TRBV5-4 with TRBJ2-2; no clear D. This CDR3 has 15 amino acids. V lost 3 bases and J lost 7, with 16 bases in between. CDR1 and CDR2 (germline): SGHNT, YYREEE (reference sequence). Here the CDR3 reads CASSSYWVFGGELFF. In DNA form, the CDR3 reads TGTGCCAGCAGCTCCTATTGGGTTTTTGGCGGGGAGCTGTTTTTT.

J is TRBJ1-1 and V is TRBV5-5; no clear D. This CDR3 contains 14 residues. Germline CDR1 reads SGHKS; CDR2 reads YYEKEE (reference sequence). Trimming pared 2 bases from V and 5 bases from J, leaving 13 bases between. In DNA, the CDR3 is TGTGCCAGCAGCTTAGACATCTGGATGACTGAAGCTTTCTTT. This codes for CASSLDIWMTEAFF.

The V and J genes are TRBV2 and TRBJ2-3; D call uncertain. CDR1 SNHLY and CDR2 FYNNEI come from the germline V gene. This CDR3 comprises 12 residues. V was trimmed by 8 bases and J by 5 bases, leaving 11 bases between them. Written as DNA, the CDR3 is TGTGCCAGCGGAGCAAGACGAGATACGCAGTATTTT. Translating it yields CASGARRDTQYF.

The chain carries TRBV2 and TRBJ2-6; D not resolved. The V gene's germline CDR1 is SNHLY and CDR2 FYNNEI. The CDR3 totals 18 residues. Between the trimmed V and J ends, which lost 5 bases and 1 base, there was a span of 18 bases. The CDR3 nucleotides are TGTGCCAGCAGTTACAGACCCCGCAGAGCTTCTGGGGCCAACGTCCTGACTTTC. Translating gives CASSYRPRRASGANVLTF.

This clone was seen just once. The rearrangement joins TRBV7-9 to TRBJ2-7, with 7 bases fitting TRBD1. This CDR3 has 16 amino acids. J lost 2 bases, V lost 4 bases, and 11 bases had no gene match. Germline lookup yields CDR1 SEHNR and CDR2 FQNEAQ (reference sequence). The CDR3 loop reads CASSSRGTGVAYEQYF. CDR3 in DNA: TGTGCCAGCAGCTCCCGAGGAACAGGGGTAGCCTACGAGCAGTACTTC.

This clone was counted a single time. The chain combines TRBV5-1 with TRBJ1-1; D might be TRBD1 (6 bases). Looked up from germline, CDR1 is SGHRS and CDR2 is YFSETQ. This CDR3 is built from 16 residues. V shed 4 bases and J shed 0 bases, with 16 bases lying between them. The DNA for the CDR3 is TGCGCCAGCAGCCCTGGAAGGGGGGCCATGAACACTGAAGCTTTCTTT. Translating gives CASSPGRGAMNTEAFF.